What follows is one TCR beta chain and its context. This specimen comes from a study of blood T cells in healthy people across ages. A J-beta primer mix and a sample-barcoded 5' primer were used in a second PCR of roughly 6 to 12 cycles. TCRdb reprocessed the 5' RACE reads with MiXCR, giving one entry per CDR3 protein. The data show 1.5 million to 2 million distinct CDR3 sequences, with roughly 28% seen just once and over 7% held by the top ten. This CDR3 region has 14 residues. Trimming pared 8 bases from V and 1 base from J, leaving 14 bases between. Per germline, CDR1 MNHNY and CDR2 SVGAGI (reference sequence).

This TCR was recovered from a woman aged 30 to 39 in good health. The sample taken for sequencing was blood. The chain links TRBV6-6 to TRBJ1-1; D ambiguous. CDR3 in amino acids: CASGILASNTEAFF. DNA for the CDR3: TGTGCCAGCGGAATCTTAGCTTCGAACACTGAAGCTTTCTTT.